A selection of T cell receptor beta chains follows, all from one sample in a study of blood T cell repertoires in COVID-19. This table comes from immunoSEQ multiplex PCR, and its TCRdb copy is limited to in-frame clones, with some not included. The sample lists fewer than 350,000 clones, about 90% occurring once. The sample was PBMCs or T cells enriched from blood (not recorded which). All receptors derive from a woman in her twenties or thirties with acute COVID-19. Both conserved end residues are part of each CDR3. The order of the fields is CDR3 DNA, CDR3 protein, clone size, V gene, J gene, D gene. A D gene is named only where the DNA matches it firmly. Rows give clone size only sometimes, using once, few, many, or a class for an expanded clone.

DNA: TGTGCCAGCAGTTTAGCAGGGCTCGTCACTGAAGCTTTCTTT
CDR3: CASSLAGLVTEAFF
size: few
V: TRBV27
J: TRBJ1-1
D: NA

DNA: TGTGCCAGCAGTCCCGGGACAGGGTGGACTGAAGCTTTCTTT
CDR3: CASSPGTGWTEAFF
size: many
V: TRBV27
J: TRBJ1-1
D: TRBD1

DNA: TGTGCCAGCAGCTTGGCAGGGGAAAAGGGAAACATTCAGTACTTC
CDR3: CASSLAGEKGNIQYF
size: NA
V: TRBV11-2
J: TRBJ2-4
D: NA

DNA: TGTGCCAGCTCACCACGACAGACAGATTACAATGAGCAGTTCTTC
CDR3: CASSPRQTDYNEQFF
size: NA
V: TRBV18
J: TRBJ2-1
D: NA

DNA: TGTGCCAGCAGCTTAGTTGGCAGCACAGATACGCAGTATTTT
CDR3: CASSLVGSTDTQYF
size: once
V: TRBV11-3
J: TRBJ2-3
D: NA

DNA: TGTGCCATCAGTGAATGGGGGCTAGACGAAAAACTGTTTTTT
CDR3: CAISEWGLDEKLFF
size: once
V: TRBV10-3
J: TRBJ1-4
D: NA

DNA: TGTGCCAGCAGTTTAAGAGGGACTAGCGGGCACTACTCCTACGAGCAGTACTTC
CDR3: CASSLRGTSGHYSYEQYF
size: NA
V: TRBV28
J: TRBJ2-7
D: TRBD2

DNA: TGTGCCAGCAGTAAAGGTGCGCAGGGGGCGTACACCGGGGAGCTGTTTTTT
CDR3: CASSKGAQGAYTGELFF
size: few
V: TRBV27
J: TRBJ2-2
D: TRBD1

DNA: TGTGCCAGCAGCACGACTAGCGGGAGAGATACGCAGTATTTT
CDR3: CASSTTSGRDTQYF
size: NA
V: TRBV3-1/TRBV3-2
J: TRBJ2-3
D: TRBD2

DNA: TGTGCCAGCAGTTACCCCCAGGCATCCTACGAGCAGTACTTC
CDR3: CASSYPQASYEQYF
size: NA
V: TRBV6-2/TRBV6-3
J: TRBJ2-7
D: NA

DNA: TGTGCCAGCAGCTCCTACAGGGGGAATGGTTACACCATATATTTT
CDR3: CASSSYRGNGYTIYF
size: NA
V: TRBV9
J: TRBJ1-3
D: TRBD1

DNA: TGTGCCAGCAGCGTAGGAGGCCTGACGGAGCCCCAGCATTTT
CDR3: CASSVGGLTEPQHF
size: NA
V: TRBV9
J: TRBJ1-5
D: NA

DNA: TGTGCCAGCAGCTATGGGACTAGCTACTACGAGCAGTACTTC
CDR3: CASSYGTSYYEQYF
size: NA
V: TRBV5-6
J: TRBJ2-7
D: TRBD2

DNA: TGTGCCAGCAGCCCTCGACAGGGTTACTATGGCTACACCTTC
CDR3: CASSPRQGYYGYTF
size: NA
V: TRBV14
J: TRBJ1-2
D: TRBD1

DNA: TGTGCCAGCAGCTTAGATTTAGGGCGGGCGACCTACAATGAGCAGTTCTTC
CDR3: CASSLDLGRATYNEQFF
size: NA
V: TRBV7-8
J: TRBJ2-1
D: NA

DNA: TGTGCCAGCAGCTCTGGAACGGGACTAGCGGAGAATGAGCAGTTCTTC
CDR3: CASSSGTGLAENEQFF
size: NA
V: TRBV5-4
J: TRBJ2-1
D: TRBD2

DNA: TGTGCCAGCAGCTTATTCGGGGGAGGGACCTACAATGAGCAGTTCTTC
CDR3: CASSLFGGGTYNEQFF
size: NA
V: TRBV7-3
J: TRBJ2-1
D: TRBD2

DNA: TGTGCCACCAGTGATTCTAGCGTCAACTCCTACGAGCAGTACTTC
CDR3: CATSDSSVNSYEQYF
size: NA
V: TRBV24-1
J: TRBJ2-7
D: NA

DNA: TGCAGCGTTGGGAAGGCCGGGACAATGAACACCGGGGAGCTGTTTTTT
CDR3: CSVGKAGTMNTGELFF
size: NA
V: TRBV29-1
J: TRBJ2-2
D: NA

DNA: TGTGCCAGCAGTGAAAAATCTAGCGGGAGCCACGAGCAGTACTTC
CDR3: CASSEKSSGSHEQYF
size: few
V: TRBV6-4
J: TRBJ2-7
D: TRBD2

DNA: TGTGCCAGCAGCTTAGATTTAGGGGGTTGGGGTGAGCAGTTCTTC
CDR3: CASSLDLGGWGEQFF
size: NA
V: TRBV11-2
J: TRBJ2-1
D: NA

DNA: TGTGCCAGCAGCAGGCGGAGCACAGATACGCAGTATTTT
CDR3: CASSRRSTDTQYF
size: NA
V: TRBV4-2
J: TRBJ2-3
D: NA

DNA: TGTGCCGCAAACGGGGGGCGCGGAGAGACCCAGTACTTC
CDR3: CAANGGRGETQYF
size: NA
V: TRBV19
J: TRBJ2-5
D: NA

DNA: TGTGCCAGCAGTTTAGTTAGGGGGCCTACCTACGAGCAGTACTTC
CDR3: CASSLVRGPTYEQYF
size: NA
V: TRBV2
J: TRBJ2-7
D: TRBD1

DNA: TGTGCCAGCAGCCCCGGACAGGCCTCCTACGAGCAGTACTTC
CDR3: CASSPGQASYEQYF
size: NA
V: TRBV7-9
J: TRBJ2-7
D: TRBD1

DNA: TGTGCCAGCAGCTTAGAGAGGGATTCACCCCTCCACTTT
CDR3: CASSLERDSPLHF
size: NA
V: TRBV7-2
J: TRBJ1-6
D: NA

DNA: TGTGCCAGCAGCCGCAGCGAGGGACTAGCGGGAGACTACGAGCAGTACTTC
CDR3: CASSRSEGLAGDYEQYF
size: NA
V: TRBV5-8
J: TRBJ2-7
D: TRBD2

DNA: TGTGCCAGTAGAGGGGTCATCAATCAGCCCCAGCATTTT
CDR3: CASRGVINQPQHF
size: few
V: TRBV19
J: TRBJ1-5
D: NA

DNA: TGTGCCAGCAGTTTATTACAGCGGGAGACGGGGTACGAGCAGTACTTC
CDR3: CASSLLQRETGYEQYF
size: NA
V: TRBV27
J: TRBJ2-7
D: TRBD2

DNA: TGTGCCAGCAGTTCGACAGGGAGGAAAAGCAATCAGCCCCAGCATTTT
CDR3: CASSSTGRKSNQPQHF
size: NA
V: TRBV28
J: TRBJ1-5
D: TRBD1

DNA: TGTGCCAGCAGCCAAGTATGGGCAGGGGGACGATTAGGTGAAGCTTTCTTT
CDR3: CASSQVWAGGRLGEAFF
size: NA
V: TRBV14
J: TRBJ1-1
D: TRBD1

DNA: TGTGCCAGCAGTTTGCAGGGGGCTTCTCAGCCCCAGCATTTT
CDR3: CASSLQGASQPQHF
size: few
V: TRBV28
J: TRBJ1-5
D: TRBD1

DNA: TGTGCCACCAGCAGAGATTGGGGACACTCTGATGGCTACACCTTC
CDR3: CATSRDWGHSDGYTF
size: NA
V: TRBV15
J: TRBJ1-2
D: NA

DNA: TGTGCCAGCAGCGTAGTACCAGCGGGAGGAATAAATGAGCAGTTCTTC
CDR3: CASSVVPAGGINEQFF
size: NA
V: TRBV9
J: TRBJ2-1
D: TRBD2

DNA: TGTGCCAGTAGTATGGGGGGACTGAACACTGAAGCTTTCTTT
CDR3: CASSMGGLNTEAFF
size: once
V: TRBV19
J: TRBJ1-1
D: NA

DNA: TGCGCCAGCAGCCAAGATCGACACCTCAATGAGCAGTTCTTC
CDR3: CASSQDRHLNEQFF
size: NA
V: TRBV4-1
J: TRBJ2-1
D: NA